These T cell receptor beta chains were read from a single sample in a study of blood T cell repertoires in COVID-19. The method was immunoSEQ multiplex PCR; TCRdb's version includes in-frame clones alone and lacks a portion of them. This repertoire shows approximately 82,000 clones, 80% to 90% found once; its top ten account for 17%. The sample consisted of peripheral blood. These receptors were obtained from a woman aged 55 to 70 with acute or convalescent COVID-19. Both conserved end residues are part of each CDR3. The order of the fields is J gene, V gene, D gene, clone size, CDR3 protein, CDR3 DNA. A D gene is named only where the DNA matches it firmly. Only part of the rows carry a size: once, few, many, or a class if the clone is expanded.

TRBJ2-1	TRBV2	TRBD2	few	CASSEAGGTRGSEQFF	TGTGCCAGCAGTGAAGCCGGCGGGACTAGAGGGAGTGAGCAGTTCTTC
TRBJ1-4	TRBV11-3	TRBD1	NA	CASSARDRGPEKLFF	TGTGCCAGCAGCGCCCGGGACAGGGGGCCCGAAAAACTGTTTTTT
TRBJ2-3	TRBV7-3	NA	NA	CASSLSVRTDTQYF	TGTGCCAGCAGCTTGAGTGTCCGCACAGATACGCAGTATTTT
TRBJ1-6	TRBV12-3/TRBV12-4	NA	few	CASKPGRGTPLHF	TGTGCCAGCAAACCGGGTCGGGGGACACCCCTCCACTTT
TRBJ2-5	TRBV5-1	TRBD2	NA	CASSSRTSGRANNQETQYF	TGCGCCAGCAGCTCTCGGACTAGCGGGAGGGCTAACAATCAAGAGACCCAGTACTTC
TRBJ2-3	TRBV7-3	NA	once	CASSAGQIVGTDTQYF	TGTGCCAGCAGCGCGGGACAGATCGTAGGCACAGATACGCAGTATTTT
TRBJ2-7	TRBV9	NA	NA	CASSVDDRHEQYF	TGTGCCAGCAGCGTAGACGACAGACACGAGCAGTACTTC
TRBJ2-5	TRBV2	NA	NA	CASSELQGETQYF	TGTGCCAGCAGTGAATTGCAGGGGGAGACCCAGTACTTC
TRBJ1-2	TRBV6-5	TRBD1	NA	CASSYGGTGVTYGYTF	TGTGCCAGCAGTTACGGGGGGACAGGAGTAACCTATGGCTACACCTTC
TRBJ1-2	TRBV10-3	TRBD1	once	CAISEWPTGAANYGYTF	TGTGCCATCAGTGAGTGGCCAACAGGGGCGGCTAACTATGGCTACACCTTC
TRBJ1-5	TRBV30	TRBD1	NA	CAWSEGGEGQPQHF	TGTGCCTGGAGTGAAGGGGGCGAAGGTCAGCCCCAGCATTTT
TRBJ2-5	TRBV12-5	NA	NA	CASGLQGYGNQYF	TGTGCTAGTGGGCTACAGGGATATGGGAACCAGTACTTC
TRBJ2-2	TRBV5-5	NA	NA	CASSQTTANTGELFF	TGTGCCAGCAGTCAAACGACTGCGAACACCGGGGAGCTGTTTTTT
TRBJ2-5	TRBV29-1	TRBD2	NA	CSVAGGWVAETQYF	TGCAGCGTTGCGGGGGGTTGGGTTGCAGAGACCCAGTACTTC
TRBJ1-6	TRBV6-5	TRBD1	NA	CASRHRGGANSPLHF	TGTGCCAGCAGGCACAGGGGTGGGGCGAATTCACCCCTCCACTTT
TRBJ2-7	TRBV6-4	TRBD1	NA	CASRMDRHSYEQYF	TGTGCCAGCAGGATGGACAGGCACTCCTACGAGCAGTACTTC
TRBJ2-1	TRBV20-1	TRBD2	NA	CSASIKLAGAYNEQFF	TGCAGTGCTAGTATTAAGCTAGCGGGAGCCTACAATGAGCAGTTCTTC
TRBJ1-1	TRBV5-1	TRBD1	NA	CASSLADRGDTEAFF	TGCGCCAGCAGCTTGGCGGACAGGGGGGACACTGAAGCTTTCTTT
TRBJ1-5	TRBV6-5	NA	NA	CASSQQPAGNQPQHF	TGTGCCAGCAGCCAACAGCCAGCAGGCAATCAGCCCCAGCATTTT
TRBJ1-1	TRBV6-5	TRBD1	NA	CASSSRQGIQNTEAFF	TGTGCCAGCAGTTCGCGACAGGGGATCCAAAACACTGAAGCTTTCTTT
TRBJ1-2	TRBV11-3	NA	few	CASSLEPGGYTF	TGTGCCAGCAGCTTAGAACCCGGGGGCTACACCTTC
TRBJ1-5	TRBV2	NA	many	CASSQYSNQPQHF	TGTGCCAGCAGCCAGTATAGCAATCAGCCCCAGCATTTT
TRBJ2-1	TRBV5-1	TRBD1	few	CASSLDPGGYNEQFF	TGCGCCAGCAGCTTGGATCCAGGGGGCTACAATGAGCAGTTCTTC
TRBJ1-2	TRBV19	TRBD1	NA	CASNSRRGQDYGYTF	TGTGCCAGTAATTCCAGACGGGGACAGGACTATGGCTACACCTTC
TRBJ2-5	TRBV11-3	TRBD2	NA	CASSSVSGTSGETQYF	TGTGCCAGCAGCTCGGTCTCCGGGACTAGCGGAGAGACCCAGTACTTC
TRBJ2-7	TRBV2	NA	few	CASSHPGQGSYEQYF	TGTGCCAGCAGCCATCCGGGCCAGGGGTCTTACGAGCAGTACTTC
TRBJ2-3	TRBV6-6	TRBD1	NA	CASSPISGTGTTDTQYF	TGTGCCAGCAGTCCTATTTCCGGGACAGGAACCACAGATACGCAGTATTTT
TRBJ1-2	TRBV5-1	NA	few	CASSLGGTNYGYTF	TGCGCCAGCAGCCTCGGGGGGACTAACTATGGCTACACCTTC
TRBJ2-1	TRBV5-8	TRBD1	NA	CASRLGQSGYNEQFF	TGTGCCAGCAGATTGGGACAGAGTGGATACAATGAGCAGTTCTTC
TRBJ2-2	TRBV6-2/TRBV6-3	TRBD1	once	CASSYFQTGTGQTGELFF	TGTGCCAGCAGTTACTTCCAAACGGGGACAGGTCAGACCGGGGAGCTGTTTTTT
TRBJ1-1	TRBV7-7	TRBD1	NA	CASSATGDTEAFF	TGTGCTAGCAGCGCGACAGGGGACACTGAAGCTTTCTTT
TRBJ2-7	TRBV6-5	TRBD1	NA	CASSRPGQADEQYF	TGTGCCAGCAGCCGACCGGGACAGGCGGACGAGCAGTACTTC
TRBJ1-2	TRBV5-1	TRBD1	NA	CASSLSTPTGANNYGYTF	TGCGCCAGCAGCTTGAGTACCCCGACAGGGGCGAATAACTATGGCTACACCTTC
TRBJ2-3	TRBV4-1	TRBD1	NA	CASSQEEAGGDTQYF	TGCGCCAGCAGCCAAGAAGAGGCAGGGGGAGATACGCAGTATTTT
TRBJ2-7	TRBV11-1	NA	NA	CASSPGPGTYEQYF	TGTGCCAGCAGCCCCGGACCAGGGACCTACGAGCAGTACTTC
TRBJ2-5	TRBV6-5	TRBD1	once	CASSPRTGRKETQYF	TGTGCCAGCAGTCCAAGGACAGGGAGGAAAGAGACCCAGTACTTC
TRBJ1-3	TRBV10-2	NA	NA	CASSESRGGFGNTIYF	TGCGCCAGCAGTGAGTCGAGGGGAGGATTTGGAAACACCATATATTTT
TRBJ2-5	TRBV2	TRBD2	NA	CASSDSSGGSETQYF	TGTGCCAGCAGTGATTCGAGCGGGGGGAGTGAGACCCAGTACTTC
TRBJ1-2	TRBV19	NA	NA	CASGPGIDYGYTF	TGTGCCAGTGGGCCGGGGATAGACTATGGCTACACCTTC
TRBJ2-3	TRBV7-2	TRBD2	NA	CASSLGRGDPTDTQYF	TGTGCCAGCAGCTTAGGGCGGGGGGACCCCACAGATACGCAGTATTTT
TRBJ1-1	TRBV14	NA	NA	CASSQGTARPNTEAFF	TGTGCCAGCAGCCAAGGGACAGCAAGACCGAACACTGAAGCTTTCTTT
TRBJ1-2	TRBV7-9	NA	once	CASSPAGSNYGYTF	TGTGCCAGCAGTCCTGCGGGCAGTAACTATGGCTACACCTTC
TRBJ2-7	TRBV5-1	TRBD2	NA	CASSLDGLAESYEQYF	TGCGCCAGCAGCTTGGACGGACTAGCGGAGAGCTACGAGCAGTACTTC
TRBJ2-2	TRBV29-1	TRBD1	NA	CSVSHRTGATGELFF	TGCAGCGTCTCCCACCGAACAGGGGCAACCGGGGAGCTGTTTTTT
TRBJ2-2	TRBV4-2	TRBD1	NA	CASSQDPGQGTGELFF	TGTGCCAGCAGCCAAGATCCGGGACAGGGTACCGGGGAGCTGTTTTTT